The 23 T cell receptor beta chains below all came from one sample that was sequenced in a study of blood T cells in healthy people across ages. It was with a sample-barcoded 5' primer and a J-beta primer mix that a second PCR of about 6 to 12 cycles was run. MiXCR was run by TCRdb on the 5' RACE reads, yielding one entry per CDR3 protein. The top ten hold around 14% of the sample, which has about 1.1 million distinct CDR3 sequences, 35% to 45% seen once. Sample: blood. Source of these receptors: a man younger than 30 in good health.

The genes are TRBV29-1 and TRBJ1-1, with D possibly being TRBD1 (5 bases). There are 12 residues in the CDR3. The germline CDR1 and CDR2 sequences are SQVTM and ANQGSEA. Trimming shortened V by 7 bases and J by 5 bases, and 14 bases separated the two germline ends. Here the CDR3 DNA reads TGCAGCGCGGGGGATGCGAGGACTGAAGCTTTCTTT. Translating gives CSAGDARTEAFF.

This clonotype was seen a handful of times. The rearrangement links TRBV5-8 to TRBJ1-2, with D perhaps TRBD1 (5 bases). This CDR3 contains 18 residues. CDR1 and CDR2 from the germline V gene are SGHTS and YDEGEE. Trimming shortened V by 1 base and J by 0 bases, and 19 bases separated the two germline ends. CDR3: CASSLLGGRTLANYGYTF. The DNA for the CDR3 is TGTGCCAGCAGCTTGCTTGGGGGACGGACCCTAGCTAACTATGGCTACACCTTC.

J is TRBJ2-5 and V is TRBV3-1; 12 bases line up with TRBD2. This CDR3 has 14 residues. With 4 bases clipped from V and 11 bases from J, the junction kept 8 bases outside the gene matches. Germline CDR1 and CDR2: LGHDT and YNNKEL (reference sequence). This CDR3 reads CASSPGLAGWEQYF. The DNA of the CDR3 is TGTGCCAGCAGCCCGGGACTAGCGGGTTGGGAGCAGTACTTC.

The V and J genes are TRBV13 and TRBJ2-3; weak D call: TRBD1 (5 bases). V lost 4 bases, J lost 1 base, and 9 bases lay in between. Germline V gives CDR1 PRHDT, CDR2 FYEKMQ (reference sequence). This CDR3 spans 14 amino acids. In DNA form, the CDR3 reads TGTGCCAGCAGCTCAAGCAGGGGCACAGATACGCAGTATTTT. Amino acids: CASSSSRGTDTQYF.

This clonotype occurred once. A read error may account for a junction end that differs from germline. The chain is built from TRBV6-6 and TRBJ1-2, with 7 bases matching TRBD1. The CDR3 is 13 amino acids. Per the germline V gene, CDR1 is MNHNY and CDR2 is SVGAGI (reference sequence). This CDR3 is CASSPETGPGHTF. The CDR3 DNA follows: TGTGCCAGCAGTCCGGAGACAGGGCCTGGCCACACCTTC.

The rearrangement joins TRBV6-5 to TRBJ2-3; 10 bases line up with TRBD1. The CDR3 is 16 residues long. Per germline, CDR1 MNHEY and CDR2 SVGAGI. V dropped 0 bases and J dropped 3; count of bases not matched to a gene: 3. In DNA form, the CDR3 reads TGTGCCAGCAGTTACTCGAGGACAGGGGGAACAGATACGCAGTATTTT. It translates to CASSYSRTGGTDTQYF.

In regard to this clonotype: A read error may account for a junction end that differs from germline. The chain is built from TRBV3-1 and TRBJ2-3, with unresolved D. This CDR3 has 15 amino acids. Germline V gives CDR1 LGHDT, CDR2 YNNKEL (reference sequence). The CDR3 sequence: CASSQDLEATDAQYF. In DNA, the CDR3 is TGTGCCAGCAGCCAGGATTTAGAGGCCACAGATGCGCAGTATTTT.

As regards this clonotype: The germline gene is not matched at one end of the junction; a read error may be the cause. This chain uses TRBV12-3 or TRBV12-4 with TRBJ2-3; 7 nucleotides align to TRBD2. The CDR3 sequence is 14 residues long. The CDR3 region has the DNA TGTGCTAGCAGTGTGGGCGGGGGTATAGATACGCAGTATTTT. Its translation: CASSVGGGIDTQYF.

About this clonotype itself: An end of the junction differs from the germline gene, which may be a read error. The rearrangement links TRBV4-3 to TRBJ2-5; 7 nucleotides align to TRBD2. Germline CDR1 and CDR2: LGHNA and YSLEER. This CDR3 is built from 17 residues. CDR3 sequence (DNA): TGCGTCAGCAGCCAAGATCTTTTTCCTAGCGGCCAAGAGACCCAGTACTTC. It is translated as CVSSQDLFPSGQETQYF.

The rearrangement joins TRBV12-3 or TRBV12-4 to TRBJ2-3; 11 nucleotides match TRBD2. Trimming removed 2 bases from V and 6 bases from J; junction bases left unmatched: 7. The CDR3 covers 16 residues. DNA for the CDR3: TGTGCCAGCAGTTTACTTAGCGGGGGGGTGACGGATACGCAGTATTTT. Residues: CASSLLSGGVTDTQYF.

This clonotype has more than one count but fewer than ten. This chain connects TRBV28 to TRBJ2-1; D gene unclear. Germline lookup yields CDR1 MDHEN and CDR2 SYDVKM. The CDR3 runs to 14 residues. V lost 2 bases and J lost 3, with 8 bases in between. This CDR3 is CASSLEVFYNEQFF. The DNA for the CDR3 is TGTGCCAGCAGTTTAGAGGTCTTCTACAATGAGCAGTTCTTC.

This clonotype was seen just once. This chain connects TRBV7-3 to TRBJ2-1; D call uncertain. The length of the CDR3 is 16 residues. CDR1 and CDR2 from the germline V gene are SGHTA and FQGTGA. Trimming took off 1 base at V and 1 base at J, with 11 bases between the two ends. DNA for the CDR3: TGTGCCAGCAGCTTAAGGGCCTCAAATTCCTACAATGAGCAGTTCTTC. Protein: CASSLRASNSYNEQFF.

This clonotype occurred many times. This rearrangement joins TRBV20-1 to TRBJ2-3; 7 bases fit TRBD2. V lost 6 bases to trimming and J lost 1 base; unmatched junction nucleotides: 7. The CDR3 is made up of 14 amino acids. CDR1 and CDR2 from the germline V gene are DFQATT and SNEGSKA (reference sequence). CDR3 region: CSAPPSGGTDTQYF. The CDR3 region has the DNA TGCAGTGCCCCCCCCAGCGGGGGCACAGATACGCAGTATTTT.

This chain joins TRBV20-1 and TRBJ2-5; D not resolved. This CDR3 contains 11 residues. With 7 bases removed from V and 2 bases from J, the gap between germline ends came to 8 bases. Germline CDR1 DFQATT, CDR2 SNEGSKA (reference sequence). Here the CDR3 DNA reads TGCAGTGGGCACTTTCAAGAGACCCAGTACTTC. This translates into CSGHFQETQYF.

The chain has TRBV7-2 and TRBJ2-5; D remains ambiguous. Per germline, CDR1 SGHTA and CDR2 FQGNSA. V was pared by 1 base and J by 1 base, with 13 bases between. The CDR3 is 16 residues long. CDR3 sequence: CASSLGLRRFQETQYF. CDR3 nucleotide sequence: TGTGCCAGCAGCTTAGGGTTACGTCGTTTCCAAGAGACCCAGTACTTC.

The chain has TRBV7-8 and TRBJ1-1; 8 bases are shared with TRBD1. This CDR3 has 18 residues. CDR1 is SGHVS, CDR2 FQNEAQ, per germline. V lost 6 bases and J lost 3; bases outside the gene matches: 18. The CDR3 loop is CASRPLHRLRGRDTEAFF. CDR3 sequence (DNA): TGTGCCAGCAGACCTCTACATAGGCTCAGGGGGCGAGACACTGAAGCTTTCTTT.

This clonotype has just a few counts. V and J are TRBV6-5 and TRBJ2-3; D is unclear. The germline V gene has CDR1 MNHEY and CDR2 SVGAGI. This CDR3 contains 13 residues. V was cut by 10 bases and J by 2 bases, with 13 bases left in between. In DNA form, the CDR3 reads TGTGCCACCAGCCTGGCGATCACAGATACGCAGTATTTT. It yields the protein CATSLAITDTQYF.

The sample holds a few counts of this clonotype. The J gene is TRBJ1-4, the V gene TRBV7-2, with 8 bases aligning to TRBD1. The CDR3 covers 14 residues. V shed 1 base and J 10 bases; nucleotides not matched to a gene: 5. Germline-derived CDR1 and CDR2 are SGHTA and FQGNSA. CDR3 region: CASSLGRQGRKLFF. CDR3 in DNA: TGTGCCAGCAGCTTAGGGAGACAGGGGCGAAAACTGTTTTTT.

This clonotype was observed a few times. The J gene is TRBJ1-2, the V gene TRBV2, with a weak D call TRBD1 (5 bases). This CDR3 contains 17 residues. The V gene's germline CDR1 is SNHLY and CDR2 FYNNEI. Trimming cost V 5 bases and J 1 base, with 20 bases left between them. CDR3 coding DNA: TGTGCCAGCAGTCCTTTAAGGAGGGGAGTGGATAACTATGGCTACACCTTC. It yields the protein CASSPLRRGVDNYGYTF.

This chain joins TRBV24-1 and TRBJ2-1, with a tentative D call TRBD2 (5 bases). Germline loops: CDR1 KGHDR, CDR2 SFDVKD. V lost 7 bases and J lost 5, with 8 bases in between. The CDR3 extends over 12 amino acids. CDR3 loop: CATRLGNNEQFF. CDR3 DNA sequence: TGTGCCACCAGGCTCGGGAACAATGAGCAGTTCTTC.

The V and J genes are TRBV10-3 and TRBJ1-6; TRBD1 matches 8 bases. CDR1 and CDR2 (germline): ENHRY, SYGVKD. After removal of 4 bases from V and 9 bases from J, the junction contained 8 bases not matched to a gene. The CDR3 loop spans 15 amino acids. CDR3 sequence reads: CAISAETGELSPLHF. The CDR3 region has the DNA TGTGCCATCAGTGCGGAGACAGGGGAACTTTCACCCCTCCACTTT.

In its sample, this clonotype was seen many times. The genes are TRBV7-9 and TRBJ1-5; the D is unclear. Germline V CDR1 and CDR2: SEHNR, FQNEAQ (reference sequence). The V and J ends lost 6 bases and 0 bases respectively, with 9 bases between them. This CDR3 contains 14 residues. The CDR3: CASSLSDSNQPQHF. CDR3 DNA sequence: TGTGCCAGCAGTTTATCCGATAGCAATCAGCCCCAGCATTTT.

The chain links TRBV20-1 to TRBJ1-5; D is perhaps TRBD1 (5 bases). Per the germline V gene, CDR1 is DFQATT and CDR2 is SNEGSKA (reference sequence). Trimming stripped 4 bases from V and 5 bases from J, with 21 bases between. There are 16 residues in the CDR3. The CDR3 DNA follows: TGCAGTGCTAAAGGTCGGGGGACCCCCCTGGATCAGCCCCAGCATTTT. Its protein is CSAKGRGTPLDQPQHF.